This entry lists 20 T cell receptor beta chains sequenced from one sample in a study of blood T cell repertoires in COVID-19. Measured with immunoSEQ multiplex PCR; TCRdb has only the in-frame clones, and not every one. The sample gives fewer than 350,000 clones, roughly 91% of which show up once; approximately 4.2% is in the top ten. The source material was peripheral blood. Receptor source: a middle-aged man with acute or convalescent COVID-19.

V is TRBV6-5 and J is TRBJ2-1; 7 bases are a match to TRBD1. This CDR3 is 12 amino acids long. V trimming: 4 bases; J trimming: 10 bases; junction bases outside the gene matches: 4. Germline CDR1 is MNHEY and CDR2 is SVGAGI. For the CDR3, the DNA is TGTGCCAGCAGTTCGACAGGGTGGGAGCAGTTCTTC. As protein: CASSSTGWEQFF.

The chain recombines TRBV4-1 with TRBJ2-6; D gene ambiguous. Between the trimmed V and J ends, which lost 3 bases and 12 bases, there was a span of 15 bases. CDR3 length: 14 amino acids. From germline, CDR1 is MGHRA and CDR2 YSYEKL. The CDR3 loop is CASSHLQKVTVLTF. CDR3 nucleotides: TGCGCCAGCAGCCACCTACAGAAGGTAACCGTCCTGACTTTC.

The chain carries TRBV12-5 and TRBJ1-6; D gene uncertain. The germline V gene has CDR1 LGHNT and CDR2 FRNRAP. The CDR3 loop spans 13 amino acids. V lost 6 bases and J lost 10, with 13 bases in between. In DNA form, the CDR3 reads TGTGCTAGTGGACCAGGAGAGGGATCACCCCTCCACTTT. Translating it yields CASGPGEGSPLHF.

This clone has just one count. The chain carries TRBV10-2 and TRBJ1-2, with D uncertain. Germline V gene lookup returns CDR1 WSHSY and CDR2 SAAADI. V was trimmed by 3 bases and J by 8 bases, leaving 13 bases between them. The CDR3 has 13 residues. Here the CDR3 reads CASSEKEYRGYTF. Here the CDR3 DNA reads TGCGCCAGCAGTGAAAAGGAGTATCGGGGCTACACCTTC.

The V and J genes are TRBV21-1 and TRBJ2-7; TRBD1, the table's D call, was not compared with the DNA. TRBV21-1 is flagged as a pseudogene. The CDR3 is made up of 15 amino acids. CDR3 residues: CASSKGNGTPYEQYF. The CDR3, as DNA: TGTGCCAGCAGCAAAGGGAACGGGACACCCTACGAGCAGTACTTC.

The chain is built from TRBV4-1 and TRBJ1-1; 9 nucleotides align to TRBD1. Germline trimming cut 3 bases from V and 3 bases from J; bases unmatched to any gene: 5. Germline CDR1 and CDR2: MGHRA and YSYEKL. This CDR3 comprises 15 residues. The CDR3 protein is CASSHRDRDDTEAFF. Written as DNA, the CDR3 is TGCGCCAGCAGCCACCGGGACAGGGACGACACTGAAGCTTTCTTT.

The chain joins TRBV19 to TRBJ1-4; D not resolved. The CDR3 loop spans 14 amino acids. Trimming stripped 3 bases from V and 7 bases from J, with 12 bases between. The germline CDR1 and CDR2 sequences are LNHDA and SQIVND (reference sequence). Written as DNA, the CDR3 is TGTGCCAGTAGTATCAACAATCGAGGTGAAAAACTGTTTTTT. This codes for CASSINNRGEKLFF.

The V and J genes are TRBV19 and TRBJ2-1; the match to TRBD2 covers 12 bases. The germline V gene has CDR1 LNHDA and CDR2 SQIVND (reference sequence). The CDR3 has 17 residues. Unmatched junction bases numbered 6, after V lost 4 bases and J lost 2 bases. CDR3 DNA sequence: TGTGCCAGTAGTAACCCCCGACTAGCGGGGGCCTACAATGAGCAGTTCTTC. Translation: CASSNPRLAGAYNEQFF.

This clone showed up just once. The chain has TRBV6-5 and TRBJ2-7, with TRBD2 identical over 7 bases. V lost 6 bases, J lost 0 bases, and 8 bases stayed unmatched. The CDR3 contains 15 residues. Germline V gene lookup returns CDR1 MNHEY and CDR2 SVGAGI. The CDR3: CASRPPRGSSYEQYF. The CDR3 region has the DNA TGTGCCAGCAGACCCCCGCGGGGGAGCTCCTACGAGCAGTACTTC.

The rearrangement links TRBV29-1 to TRBJ2-7, with TRBD2 matching over 14 bases. Trimming took 4 bases from V and 3 from J; bases not matched to a gene: 2. Germline V gene data show CDR1 as SQVTM and CDR2 as ANQGSEA. The CDR3 contains 14 residues. In nucleotides, the CDR3 is TGCAGCGTTGCCGGGACTAGCGGGGGCTACGAGCAGTACTTC. Protein sequence: CSVAGTSGGYEQYF.

A word on this clone: Other nucleotide sequences in the sample specify the same CDR3. The chain recombines TRBV5-1 with TRBJ2-3; D gene unclear. Germline V CDR1 and CDR2: SGHRS, YFSETQ. CDR3 size: 12 residues. Trimming removed 0 bases from V and 6 bases from J, with 5 bases in between. The DNA for the CDR3 is TGCGCCAGCAGCTTGGCCGGGGATACGCAGTATTTT. Its translation: CASSLAGDTQYF.

The rearrangement links TRBV19 to TRBJ1-4; 9 bases match TRBD1. J lost 5 bases, V lost 8 bases, and 6 bases had no gene match. CDR1 and CDR2 (germline): LNHDA, SQIVND (reference sequence). This CDR3 has 14 residues. CDR3: CASSSGQGNEKLFF. In DNA, the CDR3 is TGTGCCAGTTCCTCGGGACAGGGAAATGAAAAACTGTTTTTT.

The chain combines TRBV27 with TRBJ2-7, with D tentatively TRBD2 (5 bases). The germline V and J ends were trimmed by 8 bases and 7 bases, with 21 bases remaining between them. The V gene's germline CDR1 is MNHEY and CDR2 SMNVEV (reference sequence). CDR3 length equals 14 residues. CDR3 coding DNA: TGTGCCAGCTCCAAGGGAGTCCCACCGGGGGAGCAGTACTTC. It codes for CASSKGVPPGEQYF.

This clone is a singleton in its sample. CDR3 sequence reads: CASSLVPENTEAFF. CDR3 DNA: TGCGCCAGCAGCTTGGTTCCAGAGAACACTGAAGCTTTCTTT. The rearrangement uses TRBV5-1 and TRBJ1-1; D gene unclear. This CDR3 has 14 amino acids. CDR1 and CDR2 (germline): SGHRS, YFSETQ. Trimming took off 0 bases at V and 1 base at J, with 7 bases between the two ends.

The chain joins TRBV7-9 to TRBJ2-1; the match to TRBD2 covers 9 bases. There are 18 residues in the CDR3. V lost 5 bases, J lost 7 bases, and 18 bases stayed unmatched. Germline CDR1 and CDR2: SEHNR and FQNEAQ (reference sequence). CDR3 in amino acids: CASSPRRFPRGGVNEQFF. The CDR3 bases are TGTGCCAGCAGCCCCCGGAGGTTTCCACGCGGGGGGGTTAATGAGCAGTTCTTC.

In regard to this clone: Other DNA variants within this sample encode the same CDR3. The chain links TRBV19 to TRBJ2-7; 8 bases map to TRBD1. This CDR3 comprises 14 residues. From germline, CDR1 is LNHDA and CDR2 SQIVND (reference sequence). Trimming removed 1 base from V and 4 bases from J; junction bases left unmatched: 3. The CDR3 spells CASSIGQGAYEQYF. The CDR3 coding sequence is TGTGCCAGTAGTATAGGGCAGGGGGCGTACGAGCAGTACTTC.

V gene TRBV12-5 combines with J gene TRBJ1-4; 9 positions agree with TRBD1. The CDR3 spans 15 residues. Germline values: CDR1 LGHNT, CDR2 FRNRAP. V was pared by 6 bases and J by 7 bases, with 9 bases of the junction left unmatched. The CDR3 loop reads CASGPGTGQSEKLFF. DNA for the CDR3: TGTGCTAGTGGCCCAGGGACAGGGCAGAGTGAAAAACTGTTTTTT.

This chain joins TRBV25-1 and TRBJ1-2; tentative D call: TRBD1 (6 bases). Trimming shortened V by 0 bases and J by 11 bases, and 10 bases separated the two germline ends. This CDR3 has 12 amino acids. The V gene's germline CDR1 is MGHDK and CDR2 SYGVNS. CDR3 protein: CASSEYATGYTF. The CDR3, as DNA: TGTGCCAGCAGTGAATACGCGACAGGATACACCTTC.

The genes are TRBV4-1 and TRBJ1-4; D not certain. Deletions cut 2 bases from V and 8 bases from J, with 21 bases between. The germline V gene encodes CDR1 MGHRA and CDR2 YSYEKL. The CDR3 contains 17 residues. This chain's CDR3 is CASSQKKGNGGREKLFF. CDR3 DNA sequence: TGCGCCAGCAGCCAAAAAAAGGGCAATGGAGGACGCGAAAAACTGTTTTTT.

The CDR3 reads CASSAIGVSGVYEQYF. Here the CDR3 DNA reads TGTGCCAGCAGTGCAATCGGTGTTAGCGGGGTCTACGAGCAGTACTTC. This chain uses TRBV6-1 with TRBJ2-7, with TRBD2 identical over 8 bases. J lost 3 bases, V lost 4 bases, and 11 bases had no gene match. The CDR3 covers 16 residues. Germline-derived CDR1 and CDR2 are MNHNS and SASEGT.